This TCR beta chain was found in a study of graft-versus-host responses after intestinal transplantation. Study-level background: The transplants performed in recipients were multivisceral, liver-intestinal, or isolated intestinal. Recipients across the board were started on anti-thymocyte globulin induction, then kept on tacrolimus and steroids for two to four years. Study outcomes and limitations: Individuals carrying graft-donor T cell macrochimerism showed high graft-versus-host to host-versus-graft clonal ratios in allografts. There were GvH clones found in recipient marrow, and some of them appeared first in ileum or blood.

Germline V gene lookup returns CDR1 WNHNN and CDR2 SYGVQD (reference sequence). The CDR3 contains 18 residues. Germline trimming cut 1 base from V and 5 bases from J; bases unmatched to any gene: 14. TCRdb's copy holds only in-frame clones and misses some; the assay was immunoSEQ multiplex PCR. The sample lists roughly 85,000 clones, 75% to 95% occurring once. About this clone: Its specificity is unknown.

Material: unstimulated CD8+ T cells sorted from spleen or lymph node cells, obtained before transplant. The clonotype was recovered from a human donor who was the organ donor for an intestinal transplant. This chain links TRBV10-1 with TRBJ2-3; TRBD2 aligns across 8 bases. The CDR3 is CASSEFEQAGAPGDTQYF. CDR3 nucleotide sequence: TGCGCCAGCAGTGAGTTTGAACAAGCGGGGGCGCCCGGAGATACGCAGTATTTT.